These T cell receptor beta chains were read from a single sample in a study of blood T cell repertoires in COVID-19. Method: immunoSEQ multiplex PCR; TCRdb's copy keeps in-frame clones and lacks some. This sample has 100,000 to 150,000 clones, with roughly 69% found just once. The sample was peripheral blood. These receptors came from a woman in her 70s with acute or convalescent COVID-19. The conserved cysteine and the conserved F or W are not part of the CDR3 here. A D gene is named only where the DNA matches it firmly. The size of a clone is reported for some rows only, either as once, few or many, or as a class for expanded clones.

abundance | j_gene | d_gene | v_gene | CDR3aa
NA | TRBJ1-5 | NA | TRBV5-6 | ASTRKGFNQPQH
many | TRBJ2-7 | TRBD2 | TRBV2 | ASSEGHPFRGGD
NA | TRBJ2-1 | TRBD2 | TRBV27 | ASSPLGGGYNEQF
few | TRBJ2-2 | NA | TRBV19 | ASISRGRAGELF
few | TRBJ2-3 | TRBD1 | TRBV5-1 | ASRYDRALTDTQY
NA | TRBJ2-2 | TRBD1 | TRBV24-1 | ATSDPTGAYTGELF
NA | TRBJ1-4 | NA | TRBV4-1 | ASSQFGGANEKLF
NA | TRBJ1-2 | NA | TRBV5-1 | ASSQSGAAWGDCD
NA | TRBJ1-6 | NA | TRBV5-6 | ASSPYSSYNSPLH
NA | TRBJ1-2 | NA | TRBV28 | ASAETLYGYT
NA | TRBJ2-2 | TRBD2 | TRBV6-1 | ASSEERGATLNTGELF
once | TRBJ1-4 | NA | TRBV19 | ASSIVPGSALKKLF
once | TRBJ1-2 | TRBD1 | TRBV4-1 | ASSQDRGQGVLHYGYT
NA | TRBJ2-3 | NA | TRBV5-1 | ASSLGAGESTDTQY
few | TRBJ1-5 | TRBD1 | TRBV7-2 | ASSLRTGGNQPQH
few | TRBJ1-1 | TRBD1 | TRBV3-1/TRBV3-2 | ASSPLHNRGEAF
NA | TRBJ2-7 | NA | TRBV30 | AWSGSLTSYEQY
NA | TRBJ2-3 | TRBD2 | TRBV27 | ASRITSGSTDTQY
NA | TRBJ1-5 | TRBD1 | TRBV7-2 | ASSPGQGLNQPQH
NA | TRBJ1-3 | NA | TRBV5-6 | ASSFSGRPNTIY